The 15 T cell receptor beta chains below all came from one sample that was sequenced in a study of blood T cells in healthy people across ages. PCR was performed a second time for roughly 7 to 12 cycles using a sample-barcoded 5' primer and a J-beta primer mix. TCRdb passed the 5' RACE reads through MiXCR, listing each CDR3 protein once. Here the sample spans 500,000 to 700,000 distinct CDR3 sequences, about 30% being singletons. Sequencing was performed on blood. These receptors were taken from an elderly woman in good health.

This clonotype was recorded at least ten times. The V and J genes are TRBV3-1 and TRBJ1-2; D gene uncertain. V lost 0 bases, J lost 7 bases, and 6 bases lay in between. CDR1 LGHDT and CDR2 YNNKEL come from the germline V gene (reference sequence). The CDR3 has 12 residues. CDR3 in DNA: TGTGCCAGCAGCCAAGACCCTCGTGGCTACACCTTC. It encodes CASSQDPRGYTF.

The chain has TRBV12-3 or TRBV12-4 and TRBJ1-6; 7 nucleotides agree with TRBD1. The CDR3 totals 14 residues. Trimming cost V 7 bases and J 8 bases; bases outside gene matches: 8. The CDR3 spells CASNAQGWYSPLHF. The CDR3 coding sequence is TGTGCCAGCAACGCACAGGGGTGGTATTCACCCCTCCACTTT.

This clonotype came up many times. The CDR3, as DNA: TGTGCCAGCAGCAGGACTAGCCGAAGCACAGATACGCAGTATTTT. This gives the protein CASSRTSRSTDTQYF. This sequence joins TRBV7-2 and TRBJ2-3; 8 bases match TRBD2. Looked up from germline, CDR1 is SGHTA and CDR2 is FQGNSA. The V gene end was trimmed by 5 bases and the J gene end by 0 bases; junction bases not matched to a gene: 4. This CDR3 contains 15 residues.

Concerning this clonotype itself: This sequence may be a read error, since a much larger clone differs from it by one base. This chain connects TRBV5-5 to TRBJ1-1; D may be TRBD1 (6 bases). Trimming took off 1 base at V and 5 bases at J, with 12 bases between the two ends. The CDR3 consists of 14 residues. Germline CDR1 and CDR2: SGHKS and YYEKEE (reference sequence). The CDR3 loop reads CASSLYARGTEAFF. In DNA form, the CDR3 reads TGTGCCAGCAGCTTGTACGCTAGGGGGACTGAAGCTTTCTTT.

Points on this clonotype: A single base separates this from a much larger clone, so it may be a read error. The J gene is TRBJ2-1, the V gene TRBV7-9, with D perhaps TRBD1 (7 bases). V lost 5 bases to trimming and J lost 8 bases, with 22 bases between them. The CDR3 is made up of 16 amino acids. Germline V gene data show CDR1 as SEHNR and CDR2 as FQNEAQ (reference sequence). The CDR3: CASSHLTGQEGYEQFF. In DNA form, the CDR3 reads TGTGCCAGCAGCCACCTTACCGGACAGGAGGGGTATGAGCAGTTCTTC.

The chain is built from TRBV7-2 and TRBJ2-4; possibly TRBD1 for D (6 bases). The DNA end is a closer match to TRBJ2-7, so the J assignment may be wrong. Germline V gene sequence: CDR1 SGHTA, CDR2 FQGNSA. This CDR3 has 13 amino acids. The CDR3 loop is CATQGTQSYEQYF. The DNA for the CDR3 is TGTGCCACCCAGGGGACGCAGTCCTACGAGCAGTACTTC.

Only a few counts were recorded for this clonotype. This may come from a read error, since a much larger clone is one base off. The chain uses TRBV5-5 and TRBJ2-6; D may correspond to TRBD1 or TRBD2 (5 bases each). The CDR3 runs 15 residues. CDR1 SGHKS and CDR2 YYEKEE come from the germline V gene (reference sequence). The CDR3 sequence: CASSLEGTGANVPTF. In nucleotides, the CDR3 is TGTGCCAGCAGCTTGGAGGGGACCGGGGCCAACGTCCCGACTTTC.

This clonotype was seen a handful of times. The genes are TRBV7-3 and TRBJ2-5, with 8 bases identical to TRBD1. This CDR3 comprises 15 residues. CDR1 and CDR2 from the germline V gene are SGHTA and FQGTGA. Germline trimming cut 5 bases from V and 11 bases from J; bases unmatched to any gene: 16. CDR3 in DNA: TGTGCCAGCAGCCCGGACAGGGTAGGTGGAGATGAGCAGTACTTC. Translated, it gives CASSPDRVGGDEQYF.

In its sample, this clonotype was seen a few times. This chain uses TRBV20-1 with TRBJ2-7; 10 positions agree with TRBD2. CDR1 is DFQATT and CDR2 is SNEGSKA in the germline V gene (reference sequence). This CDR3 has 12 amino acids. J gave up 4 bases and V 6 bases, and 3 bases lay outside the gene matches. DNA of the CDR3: TGCAGTGCGAGGACTAGCGGATACGAGCAGTACTTC. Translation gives CSARTSGYEQYF.

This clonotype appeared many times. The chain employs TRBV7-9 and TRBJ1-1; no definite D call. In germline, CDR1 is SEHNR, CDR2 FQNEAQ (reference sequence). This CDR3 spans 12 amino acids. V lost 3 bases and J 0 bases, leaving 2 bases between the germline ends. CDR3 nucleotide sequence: TGTGCCAGCAGCTTGGTGAACACTGAAGCTTTCTTT. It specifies CASSLVNTEAFF.

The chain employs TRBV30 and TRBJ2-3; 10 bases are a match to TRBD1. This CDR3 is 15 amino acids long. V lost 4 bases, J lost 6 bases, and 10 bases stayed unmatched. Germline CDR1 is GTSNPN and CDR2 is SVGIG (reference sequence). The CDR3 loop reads CAWTRGQGVRDTQYF. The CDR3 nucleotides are TGTGCCTGGACCCGAGGACAGGGGGTACGCGATACGCAGTATTTT.

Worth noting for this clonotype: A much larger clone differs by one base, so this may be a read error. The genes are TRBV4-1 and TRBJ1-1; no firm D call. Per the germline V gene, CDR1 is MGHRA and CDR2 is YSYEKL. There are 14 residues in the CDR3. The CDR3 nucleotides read TGCGCCGGCAGCCTGTCGGCCGGGAACACTGAAGCTTTCTTT. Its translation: CAGSLSAGNTEAFF.

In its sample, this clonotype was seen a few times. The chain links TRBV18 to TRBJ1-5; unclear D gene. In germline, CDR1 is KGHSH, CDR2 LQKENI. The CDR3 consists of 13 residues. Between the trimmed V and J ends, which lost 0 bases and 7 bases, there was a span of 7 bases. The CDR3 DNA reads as TGTGCCAGCTCACCACCGACGGGACAGCCCCAGCATTTT. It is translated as CASSPPTGQPQHF.

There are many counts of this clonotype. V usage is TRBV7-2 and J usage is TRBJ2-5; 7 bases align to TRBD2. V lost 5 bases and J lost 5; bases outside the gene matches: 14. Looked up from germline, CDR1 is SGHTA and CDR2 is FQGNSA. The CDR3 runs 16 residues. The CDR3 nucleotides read TGTGCCAGCAGCCACGGTGGATACGGTAGCGGGGAGACCCAGTACTTC. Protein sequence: CASSHGGYGSGETQYF. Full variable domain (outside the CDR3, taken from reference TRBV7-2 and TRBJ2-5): GAGVSQSPSNKVTEKGKDVELRCDPISGHTALYWYRQSLGQGLEFLIYFQGNSAPDKSGLPSDRFSAERTGGSVSTLTIQRTQQEDSAVYLCASSHGGYGSGETQYFGPGTRLLVL.

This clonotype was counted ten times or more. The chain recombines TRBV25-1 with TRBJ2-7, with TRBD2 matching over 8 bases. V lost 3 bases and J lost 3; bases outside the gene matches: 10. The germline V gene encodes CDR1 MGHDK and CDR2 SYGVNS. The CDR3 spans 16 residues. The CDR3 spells CASSDPSGLAGYEQYF. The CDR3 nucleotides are TGTGCCAGCAGTGACCCTTCAGGACTAGCAGGCTACGAGCAGTACTTC.